The present entry profiles one T cell receptor beta chain with its context. Its antigen is undetermined. Every PCR was spiked with synthetic TCR analog templates. Data came from immunoSEQ multiplex PCR; TCRdb stores just in-frame clones and leaves some out. The sample lists tens of thousands of clones, about 72% occurring once. The data derive from a study of PD-L1 blockade in urothelial cancer. Study-level background: Between 0 and 3 prior chemotherapy regimens had been given to patients. The study, taken as a whole, reports: A below-median TCR clonality in blood before treatment predicted better survival.

Sequencing used PBMCs, obtained around atezolizumab (anti-PD-L1) treatment. This TCR was recovered from a man aged 65 to 85 with urothelial cancer.

CDR3 region: CASSLLGQDLNYGYTF. In nucleotides, the CDR3 is TGTGCCAGCAGCTTATTGGGACAGGACCTAAACTATGGCTACACCTTC. V gene TRBV7-2 combines with J gene TRBJ1-2, with TRBD1 matching over 8 bases. The CDR3 covers 16 residues. The trim removed 2 bases at V and 2 bases at J, leaving 7 bases unmatched. The germline V gene encodes CDR1 SGHTA and CDR2 FQGNSA.